This note documents a single T cell receptor beta chain sequence. As yet, its antigen is unknown. The CDR3 has 12 residues. Between the trimmed V and J ends, which lost 0 bases and 2 bases, there was a span of 5 bases. Per the germline V gene, CDR1 is GTSNPN and CDR2 is SVGIG (reference sequence). The sample belongs to a study of naive CD8 T cells in extremely preterm neonates. Samples were taken at extremely preterm deliveries at roughly 22-28 weeks of gestation. Each sample had roughly 19,000–110,000 sorted naive CD8+ T cells. Study-wide results and limits: Limitations included small sample size and variable preterm productive templates. Shared CDR3 nucleotide sequences: preterm about 2.8%, term roughly 0.44%, children 0.03% to 0.035%, adults around 0.0096%. Compared with older groups, preterm CDR3s were shorter, with fewer N additions and less trimming. Compared with all age groups, preterm neonates showed less repertoire richness.

The method was immunoSEQ multiplex PCR; TCRdb's version includes in-frame clones alone and lacks a portion of them. The sample consists of tens of thousands of clones, 70% to 90% of them appearing once. The clonotype comes from a boy who was born preterm. The material sequenced was naive CD8+ T cells from cord blood. The chain carries TRBV30 and TRBJ2-7; D remains ambiguous. Here the CDR3 reads CAWSVAPYEQYF. The DNA for the CDR3 is TGTGCCTGGAGTGTGGCACCCTACGAGCAGTACTTC.